Listed here are 10 T cell receptor beta chains from one sample, sequenced in a study of spatial heterogeneity in lung cancer. TCRdb reanalysed the 5' RACE reads using MiXCR and keeps one entry per CDR3 protein. The sample has under 150,000 distinct CDR3 sequences; about 10% are singletons. Time point reported: blood at routine non-recurrence follow-up after resection. The source material was PBMCs, sampled at follow-up. The receptor set was obtained from a female donor with early-stage non-small cell lung cancer.

The rearrangement joins TRBV27 to TRBJ2-1, with 12 bases aligning to TRBD2. CDR1 MNHEY and CDR2 SMNVEV come from the germline V gene (reference sequence). The CDR3 contains 15 residues. With V trimmed by 4 bases and J by 9 bases, 7 bases remained unmatched. The CDR3 region is CASSSRTSGTAEQFF. The CDR3 DNA sequence: TGTGCCAGCAGTTCAAGGACTAGCGGGACCGCTGAGCAGTTCTTC.

At least ten counts were recorded for this clonotype. The chain is built from TRBV3-1 and TRBJ2-7; D gene unclear. The CDR3 loop spans 15 amino acids. Germline lookup yields CDR1 LGHDT and CDR2 YNNKEL (reference sequence). Deletions cut 0 bases from V and 2 bases from J, with 11 bases between. The CDR3 DNA is TGTGCCAGCAGCCAAGATTTGCGGACCACCTACGAGCAGTACTTC. This gives the protein CASSQDLRTTYEQYF.

This clonotype was counted ten times or more. This chain connects TRBV19 to TRBJ1-5; possible D gene TRBD1, 6 bases. V lost 3 bases, J lost 4 bases, and 16 bases lay in between. There are 16 residues in the CDR3. Germline values: CDR1 LNHDA, CDR2 SQIVND (reference sequence). CDR3 residues: CASSIRVDRSNQPQHF. The CDR3 DNA follows: TGTGCCAGTAGTATCAGGGTCGACAGGTCAAATCAGCCCCAGCATTTT.

Many counts were recorded for this clonotype. CDR3 DNA sequence: TGTGCCAGCAGCCAAGATCCGATAGTACAGGGGAGAAGCAATCAGCCCCAGCATTTT. It yields the protein CASSQDPIVQGRSNQPQHF. The rearrangement links TRBV4-2 to TRBJ1-5; 7 bases agree with TRBD1. The CDR3 contains 19 residues. Trimming at V came to 0 bases and at J to 1 base, leaving 12 bases not matched to a gene. Germline-derived CDR1 and CDR2 are LGHNA and YNFKEQ.

This chain links TRBV2 with TRBJ2-3; TRBD2 might be the D (7 bases). The V and J ends lost 7 bases and 5 bases respectively, with 22 bases between them. The CDR3 length is 16 residues. Looked up from germline, CDR1 is SNHLY and CDR2 is FYNNEI. The chain's CDR3 is CASTYLGGAPEDTQYF. CDR3 DNA: TGTGCCAGCACCTATTTAGGGGGGGCGCCTGAAGATACGCAGTATTTT.

The sample holds a few counts of this clonotype. This sequence joins TRBV14 and TRBJ2-3; D may be TRBD2 (5 bases). Germline CDR1 SGHDN, CDR2 FVKESK. Trimming removed 1 base at V and 8 bases at J, with 19 bases between. CDR3 length: 16 amino acids. The CDR3 DNA is TGTGCCAGCAGCCAAGGCCGGGCGGGCCGGGATGGTACGCAGTATTTT. Translating it yields CASSQGRAGRDGTQYF.

Many counts were recorded for this clonotype. This chain connects TRBV18 to TRBJ2-5; possible D gene TRBD2, 5 bases. Germline V CDR1 and CDR2: KGHSH, LQKENI. The CDR3 spans 11 residues. Trimming removed 8 bases from V and 4 bases from J, with 8 bases in between. DNA of the CDR3: TGTGCCAGCGGAGGAGGAGAGACCCAGTACTTC. The encoded protein is CASGGGETQYF. Full variable domain (missing parts from reference TRBV18 and TRBJ2-5): NAGVMQNPRHLVRRRGQEARLRCSPMKGHSHVYWYRQLPEEGLKFMVYLQKENIIDESGMPKERFSAEFPKEGPSILRIQQVVRGDSAAYFCASGGGETQYFGPGTRLLVL.

About this clonotype itself: It may be a read error: a sequence one base away is much more abundant. The chain recombines TRBV6-2 or TRBV6-3 with TRBJ1-1; tentative D call: TRBD1 (5 bases). Between the trimmed V and J ends, which lost 6 bases and 6 bases, there was a span of 17 bases. The CDR3 has 14 residues. Germline V gene data show CDR1 as MNHEY and CDR2 as SVGEGT. CDR3 sequence reads: CASSQIRDDAEAFF. CDR3 DNA sequence: TGTGCCAGCAGCCAGATCAGGGACGACGCTGAAGCTTTCTTT.

This clonotype has a handful of counts. This chain connects TRBV28 to TRBJ2-1, with D unresolved. V was clipped by 3 bases and J by 2 bases, with 11 bases between them. CDR3 length: 15 residues. The V gene's germline CDR1 is MDHEN and CDR2 SYDVKM. CDR3 DNA sequence: TGTGCCAGCAGTTTCCTACAGAAGACCTACAATGAGCAGTTCTTC. Encoded protein: CASSFLQKTYNEQFF.

This clonotype was picked up many times. This rearrangement joins TRBV10-3 to TRBJ2-3; tentatively, D is TRBD2 (5 bases). V lost 3 bases and J 2 bases, leaving 9 bases between the germline ends. The germline gives CDR1 ENHRY, CDR2 SYGVKD. The CDR3 contains 14 residues. The CDR3: CAISERADTDTQYF. In nucleotides, the CDR3 is TGTGCCATCAGTGAAAGAGCGGACACAGATACGCAGTATTTT.